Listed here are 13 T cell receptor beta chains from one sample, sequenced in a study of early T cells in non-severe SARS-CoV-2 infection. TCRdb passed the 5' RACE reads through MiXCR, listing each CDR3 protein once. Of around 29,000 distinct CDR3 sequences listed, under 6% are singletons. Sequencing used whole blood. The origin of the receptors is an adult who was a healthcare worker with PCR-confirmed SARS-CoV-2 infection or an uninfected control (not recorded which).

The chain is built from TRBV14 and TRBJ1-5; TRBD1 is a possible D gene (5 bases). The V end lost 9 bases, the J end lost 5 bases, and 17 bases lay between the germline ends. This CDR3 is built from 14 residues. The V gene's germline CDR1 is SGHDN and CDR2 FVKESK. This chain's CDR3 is CARKTGTFYQPQHF. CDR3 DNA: TGTGCCAGGAAAACAGGAACGTTCTATCAGCCCCAGCATTTT. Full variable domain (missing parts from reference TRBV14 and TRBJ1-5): EAGVTQFPSHSVIEKGQTVTLRCDPISGHDNLYWYRRVMGKEIKFLLHFVKESKQDESGMPNNRFLAERTGGTYSTLKVQPAELEDSGVYFCARKTGTFYQPQHFGDGTRLSIL.

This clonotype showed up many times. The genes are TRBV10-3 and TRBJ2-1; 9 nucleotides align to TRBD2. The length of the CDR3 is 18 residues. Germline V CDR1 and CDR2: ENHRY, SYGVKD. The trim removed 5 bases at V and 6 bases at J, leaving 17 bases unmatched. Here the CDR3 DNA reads TGTGCCATCAGTCACGAACCCTTGGGTAGCGGGGGCGTCAATGAGCAGTTCTTC. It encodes CAISHEPLGSGGVNEQFF.

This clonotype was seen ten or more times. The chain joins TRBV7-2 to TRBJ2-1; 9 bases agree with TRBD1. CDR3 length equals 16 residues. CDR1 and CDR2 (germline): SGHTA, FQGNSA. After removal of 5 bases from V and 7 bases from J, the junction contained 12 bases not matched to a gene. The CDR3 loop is CASSARDRAGRNEQFF. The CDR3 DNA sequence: TGTGCCAGCAGCGCCCGGGACAGGGCAGGTCGGAATGAGCAGTTCTTC.

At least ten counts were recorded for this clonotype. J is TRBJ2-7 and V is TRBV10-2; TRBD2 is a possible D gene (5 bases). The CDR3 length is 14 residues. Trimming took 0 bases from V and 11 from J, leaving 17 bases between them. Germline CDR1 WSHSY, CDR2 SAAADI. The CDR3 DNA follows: TGCGCCAGCAGTGAGTCGAGGGTTACGGAGAAGGAGTACTTC. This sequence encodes CASSESRVTEKEYF.

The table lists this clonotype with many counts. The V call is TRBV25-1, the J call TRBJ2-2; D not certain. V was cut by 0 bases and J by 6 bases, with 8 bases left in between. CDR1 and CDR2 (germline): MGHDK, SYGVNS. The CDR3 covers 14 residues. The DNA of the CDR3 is TGTGCCAGCAGTGAATATATCGGTTCCGGGGAGCTGTTTTTT. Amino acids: CASSEYIGSGELFF.

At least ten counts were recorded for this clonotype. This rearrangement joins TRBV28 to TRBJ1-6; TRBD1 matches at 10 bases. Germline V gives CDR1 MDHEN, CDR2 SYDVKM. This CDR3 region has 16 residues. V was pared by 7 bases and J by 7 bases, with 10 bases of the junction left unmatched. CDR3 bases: TGTGCCAGCACCCAATCGGGGACAGGGGAAAATTCACCCCTCCACTTT. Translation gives CASTQSGTGENSPLHF. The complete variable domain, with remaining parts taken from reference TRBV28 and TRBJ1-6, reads DVKVTQSSRYLVKRTGEKVFLECVQDMDHENMFWYRQDPGLGLRLIYFSYDVKMKEKGDIPEGYSVSREKKERFSLILESASTNQTSMYLCASTQSGTGENSPLHFGNGTRLTVT.

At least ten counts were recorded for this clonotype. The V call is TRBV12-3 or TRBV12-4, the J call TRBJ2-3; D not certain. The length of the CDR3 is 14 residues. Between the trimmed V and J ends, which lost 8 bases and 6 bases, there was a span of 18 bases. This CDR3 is CASSSGRQRDTQYF. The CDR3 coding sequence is TGTGCCAGCTCGTCCGGCAGGCAAAGGGATACGCAGTATTTT.

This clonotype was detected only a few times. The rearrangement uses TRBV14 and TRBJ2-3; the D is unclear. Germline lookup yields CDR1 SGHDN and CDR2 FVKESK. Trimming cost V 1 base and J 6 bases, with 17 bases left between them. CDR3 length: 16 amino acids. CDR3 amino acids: CASSQVLRVTRDTQYF. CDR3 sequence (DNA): TGTGCCAGCAGCCAAGTCCTTCGAGTAACAAGGGATACGCAGTATTTT.

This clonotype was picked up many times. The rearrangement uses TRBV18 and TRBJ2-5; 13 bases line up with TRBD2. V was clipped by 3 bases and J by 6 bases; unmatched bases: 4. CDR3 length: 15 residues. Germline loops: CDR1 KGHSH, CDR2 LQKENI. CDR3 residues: CASSPWTSGGQTQYF. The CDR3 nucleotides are TGTGCCAGCTCACCCTGGACTAGCGGGGGACAGACCCAGTACTTC.

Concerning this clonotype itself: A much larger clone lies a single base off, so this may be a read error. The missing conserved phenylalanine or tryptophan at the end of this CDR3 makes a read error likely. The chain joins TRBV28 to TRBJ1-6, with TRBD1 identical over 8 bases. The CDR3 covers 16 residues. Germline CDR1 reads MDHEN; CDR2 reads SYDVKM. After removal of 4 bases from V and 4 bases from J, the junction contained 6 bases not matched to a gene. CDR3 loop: CASSWTGTSYNSPLHL. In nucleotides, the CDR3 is TGTGCCAGCAGTTGGACAGGGACAAGTTATAATTCACCCCTCCACCTT.

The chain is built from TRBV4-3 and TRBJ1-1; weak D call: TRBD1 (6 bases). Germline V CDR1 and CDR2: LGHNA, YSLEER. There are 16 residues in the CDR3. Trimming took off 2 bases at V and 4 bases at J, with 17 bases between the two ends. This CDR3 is CASSQYWSGARTEAFF. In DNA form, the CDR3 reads TGCGCCAGCAGCCAATATTGGTCGGGGGCTCGCACTGAAGCTTTCTTT.

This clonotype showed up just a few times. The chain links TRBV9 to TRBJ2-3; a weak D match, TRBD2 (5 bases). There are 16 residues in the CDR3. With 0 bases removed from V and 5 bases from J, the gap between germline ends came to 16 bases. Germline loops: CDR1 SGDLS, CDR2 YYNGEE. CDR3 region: CASSVDSLPGLDTQYF. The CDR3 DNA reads TGTGCCAGCAGCGTAGATTCACTGCCGGGATTAGATACGCAGTATTTT.

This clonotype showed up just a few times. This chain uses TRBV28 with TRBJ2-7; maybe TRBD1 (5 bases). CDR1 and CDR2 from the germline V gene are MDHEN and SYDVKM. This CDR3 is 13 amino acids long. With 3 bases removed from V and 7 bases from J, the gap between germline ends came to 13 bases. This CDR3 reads CASSFPNKGEQYF. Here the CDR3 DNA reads TGTGCCAGCAGTTTCCCTAATAAGGGGGAGCAGTACTTC.